This T cell receptor (beta chain) came from a study of shared clonotypes between healthy human individuals. Study results and caveats: The study found about 4.6% of naive CD4 clonotypes shared across several donors. Across subsets, estimated richness was generally greater for naive than for memory populations.

All donors were Caucasian adults living in Nashville, Tennessee. Splitting of each subset's genomic DNA was done evenly across several immunoSEQ plates. Produced via immunoSEQ multiplex PCR; TCRdb's table is partial and in-frame only. The table includes about 1.1 million clones, 60% to 80% detected once. As for this clone: Its antigen is unknown.

The CDR3 is made up of 14 amino acids. Germline assignment: CDR1 SGHRS and CDR2 YFSETQ. Trimming cost V 5 bases and J 0 bases, with 11 bases left between them. This TCR came from a man between 18 and 29 years old in good health. Some clones in this sample may be carry-over from other donors' samples. Sequencing was carried out using memory CD4+ T cells from PBMCs. Subset meaning: CD45RA-negative fraction. The chain recombines TRBV5-1 with TRBJ1-2; D possibly corresponds to TRBD1 (6 bases). Here the CDR3 DNA reads TGCGCCAGCAGGTTCCGGACAGCTAACTATGGCTACACCTTC. This sequence encodes CASRFRTANYGYTF.